This TCR beta chain was identified during a study of PD-1 blockade in classical Hodgkin lymphoma. CDR1 and CDR2 from the germline V gene are SGHDT and YYEEEE. This CDR3 spans 17 amino acids. This clone was detected once. Data came from immunoSEQ multiplex PCR; TCRdb stores just in-frame clones and leaves some out. The data contain around 21,000 clones, around 89% of them seen just once; the ten biggest clones take up over 4%. Documented time point: cycle 4 day 1 (C4D1), after less than 7 weeks of nivolumab. Brentuximab vedotin exposure varied, and every patient relapsed after autologous stem cell transplantation. Magnetic negative selection, applied to thawed PBMCs, was used to isolate the CD8+ T cells.

The source of this sequence is a human donor with classical Hodgkin lymphoma. V gene TRBV5-6 combines with J gene TRBJ2-5; 12 nucleotides match TRBD2. The J call may be mistaken, given a closer DNA end match to TRBJ2-7. Sample: CD8+ T cells from blood, taken before the fourth cycle of nivolumab. This chain's CDR3 is CASSSWTSGTSFYEQYF. The CDR3 DNA reads TGTGCCAGCAGCTCCTGGACTAGCGGGACGAGTTTCTACGAGCAGTACTTC.